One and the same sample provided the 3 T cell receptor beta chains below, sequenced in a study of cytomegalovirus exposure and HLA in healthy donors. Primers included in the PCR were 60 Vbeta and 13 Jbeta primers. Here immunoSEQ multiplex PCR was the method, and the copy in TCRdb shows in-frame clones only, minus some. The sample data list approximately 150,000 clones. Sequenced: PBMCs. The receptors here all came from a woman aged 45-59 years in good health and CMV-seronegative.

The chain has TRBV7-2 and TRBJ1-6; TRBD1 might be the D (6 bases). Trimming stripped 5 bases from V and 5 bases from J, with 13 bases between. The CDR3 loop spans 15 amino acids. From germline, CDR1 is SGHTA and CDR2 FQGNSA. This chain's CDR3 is CASSPRTDNNSPLHF. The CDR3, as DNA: TGTGCCAGCAGCCCCCGGACAGACAATAATTCACCCCTCCACTTT.

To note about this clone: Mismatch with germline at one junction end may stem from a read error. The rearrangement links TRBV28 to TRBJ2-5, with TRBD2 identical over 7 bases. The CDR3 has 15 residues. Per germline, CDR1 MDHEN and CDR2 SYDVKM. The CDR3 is CASSLPTGLLPLLNF. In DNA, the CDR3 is TGTGCCAGCAGTTTGCCGACGGGACTACTACCCTTACTTAACTTC.

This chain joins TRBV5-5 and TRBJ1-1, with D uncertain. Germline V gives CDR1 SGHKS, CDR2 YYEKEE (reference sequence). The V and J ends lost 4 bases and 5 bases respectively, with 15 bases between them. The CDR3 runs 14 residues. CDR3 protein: CASSGAAEGTEAFF. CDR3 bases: TGTGCCAGCAGCGGTGCCGCGGAGGGAACTGAAGCTTTCTTT.